A selection of T cell receptor beta chains follows, all from one sample in a study of shared clonotypes between healthy human individuals. Sequencing was performed with immunoSEQ multiplex PCR; in TCRdb, only in-frame clones are kept and a portion is missing. Among around 1,000,000 clones listed, 77% were seen once. Sequenced: memory CD4+ T cells from PBMCs. The receptors stem from a man younger than 30 in good health. Some clones in this sample may be carry-over from other donors' samples. The CDR3 runs from the conserved cysteine through the conserved F or W. A D gene is named only where the DNA matches it firmly.

v_gene	d_gene	j_gene	CDR3aa
TRBV5-1	-	TRBJ1-5	CASSETGPQPQHF
TRBV7-3	-	TRBJ2-1	CASSLSPPGTGYNEQFF
TRBV7-2	-	TRBJ2-5	CASSLVPNRVGETQYF
TRBV11-2	TRBD1	TRBJ2-1	CASSSIPGQGVAREQFF
TRBV2	-	TRBJ2-1	CASSATGTRYNEQFF
TRBV11-2	-	TRBJ2-7	CASSRPRGSYEQYF
TRBV7-8	-	TRBJ2-7	CASSLGDRTYEQYF
TRBV14	-	TRBJ1-4	CASSSGALSEKLFF
TRBV18	-	TRBJ1-4	CASSPPSTPTNEKLFF
TRBV11-2	-	TRBJ2-3	CASSLKRGISTDTQYF
TRBV19	-	TRBJ1-5	CASTLGQPQPQHF
TRBV5-1	-	TRBJ1-1	CASSLAGGVNTEAFF
TRBV30	TRBD1	TRBJ1-6	CAWGQGSSYNSPLHF
TRBV28	-	TRBJ2-2	CASSPQSYSTGELFF
TRBV28	TRBD1	TRBJ1-5	CASSSGTGVEPQHF
TRBV19	-	TRBJ1-5	CASSQGLQIPKHF
TRBV4-2	-	TRBJ2-3	CASSQVAAWSTDTQYF
TRBV6-1	TRBD1	TRBJ2-5	CASSAGQSVETQYF
TRBV14	-	TRBJ2-5	CASSRLQETQYF
TRBV11-2	TRBD1	TRBJ2-7	CVSVRDRGKVYF
TRBV7-8	-	TRBJ1-1	CASSWRRNTEAFF
TRBV28	TRBD1	TRBJ2-7	CASSSDGTGGLYEQYF
TRBV2	-	TRBJ1-3	CASSRSLGQGNTIYF
TRBV11-2	-	TRBJ1-2	CASSQRAGGYGYTF
TRBV21-1	-	TRBJ2-2	CASSKARGPGELFF
TRBV21-1	-	TRBJ1-5	CASSKGGRTGIQPQHF
TRBV20-1	-	TRBJ2-1	CSARDKYEQFF
TRBV7-2	TRBD1	TRBJ2-7	CASSIHRGRDYEQYF
TRBV20-1	-	TRBJ2-7	CSARAYEQYF
TRBV5-1	TRBD2	TRBJ2-1	CASSLGGGRVSDEQFF
TRBV7-2	-	TRBJ2-2	CASSSYLGSNTGELFF
TRBV2	-	TRBJ1-1	CASSEGRVGTEAFF
TRBV18	-	TRBJ2-2	CASSGTLNTGELFF
TRBV27	TRBD2	TRBJ2-1	CASSFGGSRYNEQFF
TRBV9	TRBD2	TRBJ2-5	CASSVLAVPETQYF
TRBV10-3	-	TRBJ1-5	CATKNRANQPQHF
TRBV2	TRBD1	TRBJ1-5	CASSADRGDQPQHF
TRBV10-3	TRBD1	TRBJ2-5	CAISGYRGEETQYF
TRBV9	-	TRBJ1-2	CASSANTGSDGYTF
TRBV30	-	TRBJ1-1	CAWSVGISTEAFF
TRBV5-5	TRBD1	TRBJ2-5	CASSKTGVRETQYF
TRBV5-1	-	TRBJ2-3	CASSLLSATDTQYF
TRBV18	-	TRBJ2-7	CASSQSVRDGHYEQYF
TRBV4-3	-	TRBJ1-2	CASSQEAPSPGGYTF
TRBV6-4	TRBD2	TRBJ2-1	CASSTGGAGSSYNEQFF
TRBV11-3	TRBD1	TRBJ1-5	CASTTPGGYRPQHF
TRBV29-1	-	TRBJ2-1	CSVAWRNSYNEQFF
TRBV30	-	TRBJ1-2	CAWYSDGYGYTF
TRBV5-1	TRBD1	TRBJ2-7	CASSLDRGLAEQYF
TRBV28	-	TRBJ2-7	CASSSPSVSEYEQYF
TRBV7-2	-	TRBJ2-5	CASSSRVGHEETQYF
TRBV27	TRBD2	TRBJ2-7	CASSRASGYEQYF
TRBV6-6	TRBD1	TRBJ1-1	CASSYHQGGAEAFF
TRBV7-2	TRBD2	TRBJ2-3	CASSLLGEGPLYF